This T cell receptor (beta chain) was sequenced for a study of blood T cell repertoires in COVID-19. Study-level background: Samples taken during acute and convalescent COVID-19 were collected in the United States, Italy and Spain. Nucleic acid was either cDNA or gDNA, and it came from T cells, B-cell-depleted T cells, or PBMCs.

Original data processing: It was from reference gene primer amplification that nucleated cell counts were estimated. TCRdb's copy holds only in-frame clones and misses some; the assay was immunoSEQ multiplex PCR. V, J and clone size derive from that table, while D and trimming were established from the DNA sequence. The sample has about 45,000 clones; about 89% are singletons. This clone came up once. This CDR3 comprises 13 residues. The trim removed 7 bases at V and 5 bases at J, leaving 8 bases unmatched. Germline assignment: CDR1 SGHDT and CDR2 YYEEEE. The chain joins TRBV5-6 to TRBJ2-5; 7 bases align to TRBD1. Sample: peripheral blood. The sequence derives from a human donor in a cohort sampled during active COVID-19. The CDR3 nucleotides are TGTGCCAGCTCGGGACAGAGAGGGGAGACCCAGTACTTC. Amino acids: CASSGQRGETQYF.